Given below is one TCR beta chain in context. Its specificity is not known. At one end, the junction sequence differs from germline, possibly due to a read error. Germline CDR1 and CDR2: SSHAT and FNYEAQ (reference sequence). This CDR3 is built from 16 residues. This record belongs to a study of a mutant IDH1 vaccine in newly diagnosed glioma. Study summary: In some groups vaccination began 4-6 weeks post-radiotherapy; others received it with temozolomide. Patients had received radiotherapy, temozolomide, or both previously, most receiving both. Treated patients, averaging roughly 40 years, were approximately 60% male and roughly 38% female.

Time point: week 11, during vaccination. Topical imiquimod accompanied each vaccine dose, which consisted of 300 ug of mutant IDH1 20-mer peptide. The assay was immunoSEQ multiplex PCR, and TCRdb's table has in-frame clones only and misses some. The table includes approximately 64,000 clones, about 81% detected once. The TCR was taken from a woman aged 45-65 years with glioma. The sequencing used PBMCs, collected from a glioma patient whose treatment included an IDH1 peptide vaccine. The V and J genes are TRBV7-7 and TRBJ2-1, with unresolved D. The DNA for the CDR3 is TGTGCTAGCAGCTCGAGCCCAGAGAGCTCCTACAATGAGCAGTTCTTC. Protein: CASSSSPESSYNEQFF.